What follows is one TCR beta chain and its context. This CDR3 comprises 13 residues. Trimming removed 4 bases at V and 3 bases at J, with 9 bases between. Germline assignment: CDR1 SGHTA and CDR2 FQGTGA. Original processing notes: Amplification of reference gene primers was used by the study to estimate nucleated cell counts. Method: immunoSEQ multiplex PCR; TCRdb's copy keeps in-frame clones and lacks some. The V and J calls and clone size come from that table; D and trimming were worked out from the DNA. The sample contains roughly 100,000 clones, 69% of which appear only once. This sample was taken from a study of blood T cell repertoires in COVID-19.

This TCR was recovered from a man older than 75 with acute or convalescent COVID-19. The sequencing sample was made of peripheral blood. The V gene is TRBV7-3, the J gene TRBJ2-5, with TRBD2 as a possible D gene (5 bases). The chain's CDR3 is CASSSDYKETQYF. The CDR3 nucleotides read TGTGCCAGCAGCTCCGACTATAAAGAGACCCAGTACTTC.